A single sample is the source of the 12 T cell receptor beta chains below, sequenced in a study of OX40 agonist ivuxolimab in advanced cancers. Profiled with immunoSEQ multiplex PCR; TCRdb holds only in-frame clones, not every one. The sample lists tens of thousands of clones, about 94% occurring once. Sequencing used CD4+ or CD8+ T cells sorted from blood, obtained in a trial of the OX40 agonist ivuxolimab. These receptors all stem from an adult with an advanced solid tumor such as melanoma, head and neck, liver or kidney cancer.

CDR3 amino acids: CATSQGHEQYF. In DNA, the CDR3 is TGTGCCACATCACAGGGTCACGAGCAGTACTTC. The chain joins TRBV19 to TRBJ2-7; possible D gene TRBD1, 6 bases. The V gene lost 10 bases and the J gene lost 5 bases, with 12 bases spanning the gap. The CDR3 sequence is 11 residues long. Germline CDR1 reads LNHDA; CDR2 reads SQIVND (reference sequence).

V gene TRBV7-6 combines with J gene TRBJ2-7; D uncertain. Looked up from germline, CDR1 is SGHVS and CDR2 is FNYEAQ. The CDR3 consists of 14 residues. Trimming shortened V by 3 bases and J by 2 bases, and 11 bases separated the two germline ends. The CDR3, as DNA: TGTGCCAGCAGCTTTGATGACGACGCCTACGAGCAGTACTTC. This translates into CASSFDDDAYEQYF.

This clone was seen a single time. V usage is TRBV25-1 and J usage is TRBJ1-6; D remains ambiguous. The germline V and J ends were trimmed by 0 bases and 7 bases, with 4 bases remaining between them. This CDR3 region has 13 residues. The germline CDR1 and CDR2 sequences are MGHDK and SYGVNS. CDR3 region: CASSEYGNSPLHF. CDR3 coding DNA: TGTGCCAGCAGTGAATATGGGAATTCACCCCTCCACTTT.

This clone appeared once. The chain joins TRBV4-3 to TRBJ1-3; unclear D gene. Trimming removed 0 bases from V and 0 bases from J, with 6 bases in between. Germline lookup yields CDR1 LGHNA and CDR2 YSLEER. The CDR3 is 15 amino acids. The CDR3 DNA reads TGCGCCAGCAGCCAAGAATGGGGCTCTGGAAACACCATATATTTT. It specifies CASSQEWGSGNTIYF.

The V and J genes are TRBV23-1 and TRBJ1-2; D is perhaps TRBD1 (5 bases). TRBV23-1 is an open reading frame whose function is uncertain. The CDR3 totals 20 residues. Trimming pared 2 bases from V and 4 bases from J, leaving 29 bases between. This CDR3 reads CASSQAFGKAGKWGSYGYTF. CDR3 coding DNA: TGCGCCAGCAGTCAAGCCTTTGGGAAGGCAGGGAAGTGGGGTAGCTATGGCTACACCTTC.

This clone was counted a single time. V gene TRBV27 combines with J gene TRBJ2-7, with 12 bases matching TRBD2. The CDR3 runs 17 residues. V lost 0 bases and J lost 3; bases outside the gene matches: 6. The V gene's germline CDR1 is MNHEY and CDR2 SMNVEV (reference sequence). The CDR3 DNA sequence: TGTGCCAGCAGTTTATCGTCTCTAGCGGGAGGGATCTACGAGCAGTACTTC. Translation: CASSLSSLAGGIYEQYF.

The rearrangement links TRBV7-2 to TRBJ1-5; D is unresolved. Germline V CDR1 and CDR2: SGHTA, FQGNSA. The CDR3 has 16 residues. The V end was cut by 1 base, the J end by 4 bases, with 14 bases between. CDR3 coding DNA: TGTGCCAGCAGCTTAGGTGTCCAGTTAAAGAATCAGCCCCAGCATTTT. It is translated as CASSLGVQLKNQPQHF.

The chain has TRBV5-1 and TRBJ1-1, with 9 nucleotides matching TRBD1. The CDR3 spans 14 residues. CDR1 SGHRS and CDR2 YFSETQ come from the germline V gene. V shed 3 bases, J shed 3 bases, and the junction held 3 bases outside the gene matches. The CDR3 DNA follows: TGCGCCAGCAGCTGGGGACAGGGCCACACTGAAGCTTTCTTT. Translated: CASSWGQGHTEAFF.

Written as DNA, the CDR3 is TGTGCCAGCAGCTTGGACAGGGTCTCCTACGAGCAGTACTTC. Residues: CASSLDRVSYEQYF. V and J are TRBV5-4 and TRBJ2-7, with D possibly being TRBD1 (6 bases). Germline V lookup: CDR1 SGHNT, CDR2 YYREEE (reference sequence). The CDR3 length is 14 residues. Between the trimmed V and J ends, which lost 0 bases and 0 bases, there was a span of 7 bases.

The chain combines TRBV29-1 with TRBJ2-7; a weak D match, TRBD1 (5 bases). Trimming shortened V by 6 bases and J by 6 bases, and 15 bases separated the two germline ends. Germline V gene data show CDR1 as SQVTM and CDR2 as ANQGSEA. This CDR3 contains 12 residues. The CDR3 loop is CSVQAFSGEQYF. In nucleotides, the CDR3 is TGCAGCGTACAGGCATTTTCAGGCGAGCAGTACTTC.

The rearrangement joins TRBV28 to TRBJ2-7; 7 bases are shared with TRBD1. J lost 2 bases, V lost 3 bases, and 10 bases had no gene match. Germline CDR1 reads MDHEN; CDR2 reads SYDVKM. CDR3 length: 16 amino acids. The CDR3 spells CASSFYGSGGPYEQYF. The CDR3 DNA reads TGTGCCAGCAGTTTCTACGGGTCAGGGGGTCCCTACGAGCAGTACTTC.

This clone occurred a few times. The chain carries TRBV27 and TRBJ1-2; 7 positions match TRBD1. The CDR3 is 12 residues long. The germline V gene encodes CDR1 MNHEY and CDR2 SMNVEV (reference sequence). The junction had 8 bases not matched to a gene; V was cut back by 8 bases and J by 8 bases. CDR3 amino acids: CASGDSPRGYTF. The CDR3, as DNA: TGTGCCAGCGGGGACAGCCCAAGGGGCTACACCTTC.